The 32 T cell receptor beta chains in this list originate from one sample, sequenced in a study of shared clonotypes between healthy human individuals. Some clones are missing from TCRdb's copy, which holds only in-frame ones; the method was immunoSEQ multiplex PCR. The sample includes about 330,000 clones, roughly 84% seen only once; the top ten take around 15%. The sample taken for sequencing was memory CD8+ T cells sorted from blood. As to subset: CD45RO+ cells pooled with CCR7-negative TemRA cells. The receptor source for this set is a man between 18 and 29 years old in good health.

The chain links TRBV5-1 to TRBJ1-2, with 7 bases that match TRBD1. The CDR3 loop spans 12 amino acids. The germline gives CDR1 SGHRS, CDR2 YFSETQ. V was clipped by 3 bases and J by 8 bases; unmatched bases: 4. CDR3 sequence: CASSSQGWGYTF. In DNA form, the CDR3 reads TGCGCCAGCAGCTCACAGGGGTGGGGCTACACCTTC.

This chain's CDR3 is CASSHLGKGNQPQHF. In nucleotides, the CDR3 is TGCGCCAGCAGCCACTTGGGAAAGGGCAATCAGCCCCAGCATTTT. The V and J genes are TRBV4-1 and TRBJ1-5, with D hard to call. The CDR3 consists of 15 residues. CDR1 is MGHRA and CDR2 is YSYEKL in the germline V gene. Trimming shortened V by 3 bases and J by 2 bases, and 11 bases separated the two germline ends.

V and J are TRBV4-1 and TRBJ1-6, with D possibly being TRBD1 (6 bases). This CDR3 has 17 amino acids. V was clipped by 0 bases and J by 4 bases, with 13 bases between them. From germline, CDR1 is MGHRA and CDR2 YSYEKL. CDR3 in amino acids: CASSQEGARGYNSPLHF. Here the CDR3 DNA reads TGCGCCAGCAGCCAAGAAGGGGCAAGGGGGTATAATTCACCCCTCCACTTT.

The chain links TRBV13 to TRBJ2-7, with TRBD2 matching 10 bases. CDR3 length equals 14 residues. CDR1 PRHDT and CDR2 FYEKMQ come from the germline V gene (reference sequence). Losses at the gene ends were 5 bases for V and 6 bases for J; bases not matched to a gene: 7. The CDR3 is CASSHSGGKSEQYF. The CDR3 nucleotides read TGTGCCAGCAGCCATAGCGGGGGGAAGAGCGAGCAGTACTTC.

The chain links TRBV7-9 to TRBJ1-1, with D maybe TRBD1 (5 bases). This CDR3 is 15 amino acids long. The germline gives CDR1 SEHNR, CDR2 FQNEAQ (reference sequence). V was clipped by 4 bases and J by 8 bases, with 20 bases between them. As DNA, the CDR3 is TGTGCCAGCAGCTCATTTTCTGGGGGACCCTCAGAAGCTTTCTTT. This sequence encodes CASSSFSGGPSEAFF.

The DNA of the CDR3 is TGTGCCAGCAGTTACCAGGGTCGGACTGAAGCTTTCTTT. It is translated as CASSYQGRTEAFF. The chain recombines TRBV6-5 with TRBJ1-1; D perhaps matches TRBD1 (5 bases). V was pared by 2 bases and J by 5 bases, with 9 bases between. Germline V lookup: CDR1 MNHEY, CDR2 SVGAGI. The CDR3 has 13 residues.

This clone was seen a single time. The genes are TRBV6-1 and TRBJ1-2; D remains ambiguous. This CDR3 is built from 9 residues. Germline CDR1 reads MNHNS; CDR2 reads SASEGT. Trimming stripped 10 bases from V and 7 bases from J, with 7 bases between. CDR3 in amino acids: CATQSGYTF. The CDR3, as DNA: TGTGCCACCCAGTCTGGCTACACCTTC.

The gene calls are TRBV5-4 and TRBJ2-3; 10 bases line up with TRBD2. Germline CDR1 is SGHNT and CDR2 is YYREEE (reference sequence). This CDR3 spans 16 amino acids. Trimming at V came to 3 bases and at J to 4 bases, leaving 8 bases not matched to a gene. The CDR3 spells CASSYAAGGPPDTQYF. As DNA, the CDR3 is TGTGCCAGCAGCTACGCAGCGGGGGGGCCCCCAGATACGCAGTATTTT.

This clone was counted once. This sample also contains other DNA sequences that code for the same CDR3. V usage is TRBV6-5 and J usage is TRBJ1-1, with D possibly TRBD1 on 5 matching bases. Between the trimmed V and J ends, which lost 2 bases and 5 bases, there was a span of 6 bases. Germline V CDR1 and CDR2: MNHEY, SVGAGI. This CDR3 contains 12 residues. Here the CDR3 reads CASSYGGTEAFF. The CDR3 region has the DNA TGTGCCAGCAGTTACGGGGGTACTGAAGCTTTCTTT.

The chain combines TRBV5-4 with TRBJ2-7; TRBD1 might be the D (5 bases). The germline gives CDR1 SGHNT, CDR2 YYREEE (reference sequence). The CDR3 loop spans 12 amino acids. With 0 bases removed from V and 5 bases from J, the gap between germline ends came to 6 bases. Written as DNA, the CDR3 is TGTGCCAGCAGCTTGGTAGGGGACGAGCAGTACTTC. Residues: CASSLVGDEQYF.

V and J are TRBV5-6 and TRBJ2-5; 8 bases are shared with TRBD1. The CDR3 runs to 16 residues. Trimming removed 1 base from V and 3 bases from J; junction bases left unmatched: 8. The germline CDR1 and CDR2 sequences are SGHDT and YYEEEE. CDR3 in DNA: TGTGCCAGCAGCTTGTCAACAGGGGGGCTTGAAGAGACCCAGTACTTC. This gives the protein CASSLSTGGLEETQYF.

The V call is TRBV28, the J call TRBJ1-1, with D perhaps matching TRBD1 (5 bases). This CDR3 is 14 amino acids long. V gave up 4 bases and J gave up 0 bases, with 9 bases separating them. CDR1 is MDHEN, CDR2 SYDVKM, per germline. The CDR3 DNA follows: TGTGCCAGCAGTTCTTTGGGGGTGAACACTGAAGCTTTCTTT. The encoded protein is CASSSLGVNTEAFF.

A single count supports this clone. The chain links TRBV5-1 to TRBJ2-7; D could derive from TRBD1 or TRBD2 (6 bases each). The CDR3 totals 16 residues. Per germline, CDR1 SGHRS and CDR2 YFSETQ. V was trimmed by 0 bases and J by 6 bases, leaving 19 bases between them. The CDR3 loop reads CASSLDGRPKGGEQYF. CDR3 DNA: TGCGCCAGCAGCTTGGATGGGCGGCCAAAGGGGGGCGAGCAGTACTTC.

The chain recombines TRBV11-1 with TRBJ2-3; the match to TRBD2 covers 12 bases. Germline V CDR1 and CDR2: SGHAT, FQDESV (reference sequence). The CDR3 has 19 amino acids. J gave up 6 bases and V 5 bases, and 18 bases lay outside the gene matches. The CDR3 is CASSRRLAGASNIFDTQYF. The CDR3 nucleotides are TGTGCCAGCAGCCGCAGACTAGCGGGGGCCTCTAATATCTTCGATACGCAGTATTTT.

The genes are TRBV5-4 and TRBJ1-6; possible D gene TRBD1, 5 bases. CDR3 length equals 14 residues. Trimming stripped 2 bases from V and 7 bases from J, with 10 bases between. Germline V gives CDR1 SGHNT, CDR2 YYREEE (reference sequence). In nucleotides, the CDR3 is TGTGCCAGCAGCTTCGGTGCAGGGAATTCACCCCTCCACTTT. Its protein is CASSFGAGNSPLHF. Together with reference TRBV5-4 and TRBJ1-6, the CDR3 gives the full variable domain: ETGVTQSPTHLIKTRGQQVTLRCSSQSGHNTVSWYQQALGQGPQFIFQYYREEENGRGNFPPRFSGLQFPNYSSELNVNALELDDSALYLCASSFGAGNSPLHFGNGTRLTVT.

The chain joins TRBV4-1 to TRBJ2-7; TRBD1 matches at 7 bases. With V trimmed by 0 bases and J by 0 bases, 2 bases remained unmatched. The CDR3 is 15 residues long. The germline V gene has CDR1 MGHRA and CDR2 YSYEKL. CDR3 sequence reads: CASSQDRDSSYEQYF. In DNA, the CDR3 is TGCGCCAGCAGCCAAGATCGGGACAGCTCCTACGAGCAGTACTTC.

The rearrangement joins TRBV9 to TRBJ2-7; the D gene is possibly TRBD1 (6 bases). The CDR3 loop spans 16 amino acids. Germline V gene sequence: CDR1 SGDLS, CDR2 YYNGEE. Trimming took off 4 bases at V and 3 bases at J, with 20 bases between the two ends. The CDR3 sequence is CASSLGPLEGGYEQYF. For the CDR3, the DNA is TGTGCCAGCAGCCTTGGGCCGCTCGAAGGGGGCTACGAGCAGTACTTC.

The chain uses TRBV7-9 and TRBJ2-1; either TRBD1 or TRBD2 may supply D (5 bases each). The CDR3 totals 14 residues. Per germline, CDR1 SEHNR and CDR2 FQNEAQ (reference sequence). V lost 5 bases and J lost 7, with 15 bases in between. CDR3 amino acids: CASSPQGSVNEQFF. In nucleotides, the CDR3 is TGTGCCAGCAGCCCCCAGGGTAGCGTAAATGAGCAGTTCTTC.

J is TRBJ1-1 and V is TRBV9; D might be TRBD1 (5 bases). Trimming pared 2 bases from V and 4 bases from J, leaving 12 bases between. Germline assignment: CDR1 SGDLS and CDR2 YYNGEE. The CDR3 sequence is 14 residues long. In DNA form, the CDR3 reads TGTGCCAGCAGCGTCGGGGGATGGATCACTGAAGCTTTCTTT. The encoded protein is CASSVGGWITEAFF.

The chain uses TRBV11-2 and TRBJ1-2, with D possibly TRBD1 on 5 matching bases. The CDR3 spans 18 residues. Trimming removed 2 bases at V and 1 base at J, with 20 bases between. From germline, CDR1 is SGHAT and CDR2 FQNNGV. The CDR3 DNA is TGTGCCAGCAGCTTATTCCCCGGGACGGACCATTTTAACTATGGCTACACCTTC. This encodes CASSLFPGTDHFNYGYTF.

The rearrangement joins TRBV5-4 to TRBJ2-7, with D tentatively TRBD1 (6 bases). Germline CDR1 and CDR2: SGHNT and YYREEE (reference sequence). The CDR3 has 14 residues. V gave up 3 bases and J gave up 2 bases, with 12 bases separating them. CDR3 in DNA: TGTGCCAGCAGCTCCCGGGACAACCCCTACGAGCAGTACTTC. As protein: CASSSRDNPYEQYF. Full variable domain (remainder filled in from reference TRBV5-4 and TRBJ2-7): ETGVTQSPTHLIKTRGQQVTLRCSSQSGHNTVSWYQQALGQGPQFIFQYYREEENGRGNFPPRFSGLQFPNYSSELNVNALELDDSALYLCASSSRDNPYEQYFGPGTRLTVT.

CDR3 DNA: TGTGCCACCAGCAGAGGACAGGGTCCAGCCTACGAGCAGTACTTC. Residues: CATSRGQGPAYEQYF. The genes are TRBV15 and TRBJ2-7; 7 bases match TRBD1. The CDR3 consists of 15 residues. Per the germline V gene, CDR1 is LNHNV and CDR2 is YYDKDF (reference sequence). Trimming cost V 1 base and J 2 bases; bases outside gene matches: 5.

The rearrangement joins TRBV27 to TRBJ2-7; D is possibly TRBD1 (6 bases). Trimming stripped 5 bases from V and 4 bases from J, with 15 bases between. The CDR3 runs 14 residues. Germline CDR1 and CDR2: MNHEY and SMNVEV (reference sequence). In nucleotides, the CDR3 is TGTGCCAGCAGTCCCGGTGGCAGGGGTTACGAGCAGTACTTC. Protein: CASSPGGRGYEQYF.

CDR3 bases: TGTGCCAGCAGTGACGGACAGGGATTTGGCGAGCAGTACTTC. Protein: CASSDGQGFGEQYF. The V call is TRBV6-5, the J call TRBJ2-7; 8 nucleotides line up with TRBD1. The CDR3 spans 14 residues. Germline V gene data show CDR1 as MNHEY and CDR2 as SVGAGI. The V segment lost 5 bases and the J segment 6 bases; nucleotides outside the gene matches: 9.

This clone was counted between two and nine times. The chain is built from TRBV7-8 and TRBJ2-3; the D gene is possibly TRBD2 (6 bases). Per germline, CDR1 SGHVS and CDR2 FQNEAQ. The V gene lost 1 base and the J gene lost 3 bases, with 14 bases spanning the gap. The CDR3 has 16 amino acids. The CDR3 nucleotides are TGTGCCAGCAGCTTAGGGCCGTTTGGGGGGACAGATACGCAGTATTTT. It codes for CASSLGPFGGTDTQYF. The full variable domain, rest sourced from reference TRBV7-8 and TRBJ2-3, is GAGVSQSPRYKVAKRGQDVALRCDPISGHVSLFWYQQALGQGPEFLTYFQNEAQLDKSGLPSDRFFAERPEGSVSTLKIQRTQQEDSAVYLCASSLGPFGGTDTQYFGPGTRLTVL.

The V gene is TRBV27, the J gene TRBJ2-2, with D perhaps matching TRBD2 (7 bases). The CDR3 loop spans 15 amino acids. V shed 6 bases and J shed 6 bases, with 17 bases lying between them. Germline V gene data show CDR1 as MNHEY and CDR2 as SMNVEV (reference sequence). This CDR3 is CASRWMGGAAGELFF. The CDR3 DNA reads TGTGCCAGCAGGTGGATGGGGGGGGCGGCCGGGGAGCTGTTTTTT.

This CDR3 reads CASGLDYGSTYEQYF. In DNA, the CDR3 is TGTGCTAGTGGTTTGGACTACGGCTCGACCTACGAGCAGTACTTC. The chain recombines TRBV12-5 with TRBJ2-7; D is uncertain. The CDR3 spans 15 residues. CDR1 LGHNT and CDR2 FRNRAP come from the germline V gene. Between the trimmed V and J ends, which lost 1 base and 2 bases, there was a span of 12 bases.

This clone was counted once. The chain has TRBV10-3 and TRBJ2-3; D call uncertain. Germline-derived CDR1 and CDR2 are ENHRY and SYGVKD. The ends were cut back, 10 bases at V and 1 base at J, with 12 bases in the middle. The CDR3 has 13 amino acids. The CDR3 loop reads CATLRSGTDTQYF. The CDR3 bases are TGTGCCACCTTACGATCGGGCACAGATACGCAGTATTTT.

This clone was seen a single time. J is TRBJ2-7 and V is TRBV2, with 8 positions matching TRBD1. CDR1 SNHLY and CDR2 FYNNEI come from the germline V gene. The CDR3 totals 13 residues. Trimming cost V 8 bases and J 1 base; bases outside gene matches: 4. The CDR3 here is CASDRGLSYEQYF. CDR3 sequence (DNA): TGTGCCAGCGACAGGGGCCTGTCCTACGAGCAGTACTTC.

The genes are TRBV4-3 and TRBJ2-5; 8 positions match TRBD2. The CDR3 length is 15 residues. The germline V gene has CDR1 LGHNA and CDR2 YSLEER. V shed 0 bases, J shed 5 bases, and the junction held 5 bases outside the gene matches. The CDR3: CASSQDGTRLETQYF. The CDR3 coding sequence is TGCGCCAGCAGCCAAGACGGGACTAGACTGGAGACCCAGTACTTC.

The chain's CDR3 is CSATGGGDYGYTF. The CDR3 bases are TGCAGCGCCACGGGAGGTGGGGACTATGGCTACACCTTC. The chain carries TRBV29-1 and TRBJ1-2, with unresolved D. The germline V gene encodes CDR1 SQVTM and CDR2 ANQGSEA. V was pared by 7 bases and J by 3 bases, with 15 bases between. The CDR3 has 13 amino acids.

V usage is TRBV13 and J usage is TRBJ2-1; TRBD2 matches 9 bases. Trimming took 4 bases from V and 3 from J; bases not matched to a gene: 10. This CDR3 has 17 amino acids. The germline V gene has CDR1 PRHDT and CDR2 FYEKMQ (reference sequence). This chain's CDR3 is CASSSRLAADNYNEQFF. The DNA of the CDR3 is TGTGCCAGCAGCTCTCGACTAGCGGCAGATAACTACAATGAGCAGTTCTTC.